The clone carrying this T cell receptor (beta chain) has a handful of counts. Libraries were prepared by immunoSEQ multiplex PCR; TCRdb keeps only in-frame clonotypes and omits some of them. The table has 250,000 to 300,000 clones, about 81% seen once; the top ten hold approximately 4%. This entry comes from a study of blood T cell repertoires in COVID-19. Germline assignment: CDR1 SGHTA and CDR2 FQGNSA. This CDR3 contains 13 residues. V was trimmed by 3 bases and J by 5 bases, leaving 8 bases between them. Sequences were obtained from PBMCs or T cells enriched from blood (not recorded which). The chain joins TRBV7-2 to TRBJ1-5; no definite D call. This receptor was identified in a man younger than 40 with acute COVID-19. CDR3 residues: CASSLRADQPQHF. In DNA form, the CDR3 reads TGTGCCAGCAGCTTGCGGGCGGATCAGCCCCAGCATTTT.